Listed below are T cell receptor beta chains from one sample, sequenced in a study of cytomegalovirus exposure and HLA in healthy donors. Data came from immunoSEQ multiplex PCR; TCRdb stores just in-frame clones and leaves some out. The sample has 120,000 or so clones; roughly 80% are singletons. Specimen: PBMCs. Receptors originate from a man between 60 and 75 years old in good health and CMV-seropositive. Each CDR3 is given with its conserved first and last residue. Each record gives: V gene, clone size, D gene, J gene, CDR3 protein, CDR3 DNA. A D gene is named only where the DNA matches it firmly. For some rows the clone size is stated as once, few or many, or as a class when expanded; others skip it.

V: TRBV19; size: .; D: .; J: TRBJ1-1; CDR3: CASSIDGRGGTEAFF; DNA: TGTGCCAGTAGTATAGACGGCAGGGGTGGCACTGAAGCTTTCTTT
V: TRBV19; size: few; D: .; J: TRBJ2-1; CDR3: CASSIRRGEQFF; DNA: TGTGCCAGTAGTATTCGCCGGGGTGAGCAGTTCTTC
V: TRBV14; size: .; D: .; J: TRBJ2-4; CDR3: CASSQDPGMKNIQYF; DNA: TGTGCCAGCAGCCAAGACCCCGGTATGAAAAACATTCAGTACTTC
V: TRBV9; size: .; D: .; J: TRBJ2-5; CDR3: CASSVGGAEIGETQYF; DNA: TGTGCCAGCAGCGTGGGTGGGGCCGAGATCGGAGAGACCCAGTACTTC
V: TRBV7-3; size: .; D: TRBD1; J: TRBJ1-5; CDR3: CASSSRDRGQPQHF; DNA: TGTGCCAGCAGCTCCCGGGACAGGGGCCAGCCCCAGCATTTT
V: TRBV9; size: .; D: .; J: TRBJ2-5; CDR3: CASSARGYQETQYF; DNA: TGTGCCAGCAGCGCCCGGGGTTACCAAGAGACCCAGTACTTC
V: TRBV6-1; size: .; D: TRBD1; J: TRBJ1-1; CDR3: CASSVRQGETEAFF; DNA: TGTGCCAGCAGTGTAAGACAGGGTGAAACTGAAGCTTTCTTT
V: TRBV10-3; size: .; D: TRBD2; J: TRBJ2-2; CDR3: CAISTSLRGARYRGAVF; DNA: TGTGCCATCAGTACCTCCCTGCGGGGGGCCCGATACCGGGGAGCTGTTTTT
V: TRBV19; size: .; D: TRBD1; J: TRBJ1-2; CDR3: CASSIQGALDGYTF; DNA: TGTGCCAGTAGTATACAGGGGGCACTCGATGGCTACACCTTC
V: TRBV4-2; size: .; D: TRBD1; J: TRBJ2-7; CDR3: CASSQAQGADEQYF; DNA: TGTGCCAGCAGCCAAGCACAGGGGGCTGACGAGCAGTACTTC
V: TRBV5-4; size: .; D: .; J: TRBJ2-5; CDR3: CASSLQAAWETQYF; DNA: TGTGCCAGCAGCTTGCAGGCAGCCTGGGAGACCCAGTACTTC
V: TRBV11-2; size: .; D: TRBD1; J: TRBJ2-5; CDR3: CASGGGTGSSGETQYF; DNA: TGTGCCAGCGGAGGAGGGACAGGATCATCGGGTGAGACCCAGTACTTC
V: TRBV5-4; size: .; D: TRBD1; J: TRBJ1-4; CDR3: CASSFTGGGEKLFF; DNA: TGTGCCAGCAGCTTTACAGGGGGTGGGGAAAAACTGTTTTTT
V: TRBV5-6; size: few; D: .; J: TRBJ2-2; CDR3: CASSFVAGELFF; DNA: TGTGCCAGCAGCTTTGTAGCCGGGGAGCTGTTTTTT
V: TRBV7-2; size: .; D: TRBD2; J: TRBJ2-1; CDR3: CASSLYSRGSTRYNEQFF; DNA: TGTGCCAGCAGCTTATACTCCCGCGGGAGCACGAGATACAATGAGCAGTTCTTC
V: TRBV6-1; size: few; D: .; J: TRBJ2-3; CDR3: CASTRSGRSTDTQYF; DNA: TGTGCCAGCACGCGGTCGGGGAGAAGCACAGATACGCAGTATTTT
V: TRBV6-1; size: .; D: TRBD1; J: TRBJ2-5; CDR3: CASSMNDRGPKTQYF; DNA: TGTGCCAGCAGCATGAATGACAGGGGGCCGAAGACCCAGTACTTC